Listed below are T cell receptor beta chains from one sample, sequenced in a study of T cell repertoires in cytomegalovirus infection. TCRdb processed the reads anew with MiXCR; each CDR3 protein has one entry. The sample holds some 600,000 distinct CDR3 sequences, roughly a quarter seen once. Sequenced: CD8+ T cells from PBMCs. These receptors all come from a human donor in good health (CMV status not recorded). Some clones in this sample may be carry-over from other donors' samples. Each CDR3 is given with its conserved first and last residue. The D gene is left open where the match is weak. Some rows have no size entry. The others give once, few or many, or a class for an expanded clone.

- - TRBJ1-1 TRBV7-9 13 TGTGCCAGCAGCCCCGATCTCGCTATTGAAGCTTTCTTT CASSPDLAIEAFF
many - TRBJ2-6 TRBV7-6 17 TGTGCCAGCAGCCCACTCCCGGGCCCTGTAGGGGCCAACGTCCTGACTTTC CASSPLPGPVGANVLTF
few - TRBJ2-2 TRBV6-2/TRBV6-3 15 TGTGCCAGCAGTTACTATCAGTCGAACACCGGGGAGCTGTTTTTT CASSYYQSNTGELFF
many TRBD2 TRBJ2-1 TRBV7-8 18 TGTGCCAGCAGCTTAGGAGGACTAGCGGCCAGCTCCTACAATGAGCAGTTCTTC CASSLGGLAASSYNEQFF
- TRBD2 TRBJ2-1 TRBV27 15 TGTGCCAGCAGTTTTCCGGGACTAGGGGGGAATGAGCAGTTCTTC CASSFPGLGGNEQFF
few - TRBJ2-5 TRBV29-1 12 TGCAGCGTTGAATTCAGGGCAGAGACCCAGTACTTC CSVEFRAETQYF
- - TRBJ1-4 TRBV2 14 TGTGCCAGCAGTGTAACAGGGACTAATGAAAAACTGTTTTTT CASSVTGTNEKLFF
- - TRBJ1-5 TRBV20-1 16 TGCAGTGCTAGGGGGCCGGACTCAGACTCCAATCAGCCCCAGCATTTT CSARGPDSDSNQPQHF
many - TRBJ2-5 TRBV7-2 14 TGTGCCAGCAGCTTGAACCGACCCATGAAGACCCAGTACTTC CASSLNRPMKTQYF
- TRBD2 TRBJ2-7 TRBV7-6 17 TGTGCCAGCAGCTTAGGATCTCTAGCGGGGGTTCGAGGTGAGCAGTACTTC CASSLGSLAGVRGEQYF
- - TRBJ2-5 TRBV10-3 12 TGTGCCATCGGGGTAGCTCTGGAGACCCAGTACTTC CAIGVALETQYF
- - TRBJ2-7 TRBV12-3/TRBV12-4 13 TGTGCCAGCAGTTTACGGGGGAAGGACAGTACGTACTTC CASSLRGKDSTYF
few TRBD1 TRBJ1-5 TRBV28 15 TGTGCCAGCAGTTGGACAGGACATAGCAATCAGCCCCAGCATTTT CASSWTGHSNQPQHF
- - TRBJ1-1 TRBV2 15 TGTGCCAGCATTCAAGGGGTACTAGGAGATTATGAAGCTTTCTTT CASIQGVLGDYEAFF
many TRBD1 TRBJ1-1 TRBV7-8 15 TGTGCCAGCAGCTTACTGGGACAGGGCCTCCCTGAAGCTTTCTTT CASSLLGQGLPEAFF
- TRBD1 TRBJ2-1 TRBV19 15 TGTGCCAGTAGTGTCCGACAGGGTCTTCACAATAAGCAGTTCTTC CASSVRQGLHNKQFF
- - TRBJ2-7 TRBV14 12 TGTGCCAGCAGCCAGGGGATTCTTGAGCAGTACTTC CASSQGILEQYF
- - TRBJ2-2 TRBV5-1 14 TGCGCCAGCAGCTTTACAGCGAACACCGGGGAGCTGTTTTTT CASSFTANTGELFF
many - TRBJ2-1 TRBV12-3/TRBV12-4 13 TGTGCCAGCAGTTTAGGTCCCGGAGATGAGCAGTTCTTC CASSLGPGDEQFF
- - TRBJ2-6 TRBV20-1 17 TGCAGTGCTAGACCCCGGGACTTAATTTGGGGGACCAACGTCCTGACTTTC CSARPRDLIWGTNVLTF
- TRBD2 TRBJ2-2 TRBV5-5 15 TGTGCCAGCAGCTTGGTCCGCGGGGGGTGGTCGGAGCTGTTTTTT CASSLVRGGWSELFF
many - TRBJ2-5 TRBV6-2/TRBV6-3 14 TGTGCCAGCAGTTTACCGGGTCGCAGTGAGACCCAGTACTTC CASSLPGRSETQYF
many TRBD2 TRBJ2-1 TRBV6-2/TRBV6-3 14 TGTGCCAGCAGACTAGCGGGGGCTTACAATGAGCAGTTCTTC CASRLAGAYNEQFF
- - TRBJ2-2 TRBV28 17 TGTGCCAGCAGTTCCCCAGAGGGAGGTTCGAACACCGGGGAGCTGTTTTTT CASSSPEGGSNTGELFF
few - TRBJ2-7 TRBV5-6 14 TGTGCCAGCAGCTTTGGGACGGGACCGGACGAGCAGTACTTC CASSFGTGPDEQYF
- TRBD1 TRBJ1-2 TRBV28 18 TGTGCCAGCAGTTCATTCGCCAGACGGGACAGTCTAAACTATGGCTACACCTTC CASSSFARRDSLNYGYTF
few - TRBJ1-4 TRBV19 14 TGTGCCAGTAGTTCCTTAAGCGGATCCGAAAAACTGTTTTTT CASSSLSGSEKLFF
- TRBD1 TRBJ2-7 TRBV2 17 TGTGCCAGCAGTGAAGCTCCGGGACAGACCTCTCCCTACGAGCAGTACTTC CASSEAPGQTSPYEQYF
few - TRBJ1-1 TRBV7-9 16 TGTGCCAGCAGCCCCCCTCTGGGACGGGTGAACACTGAAGCTTTCTTT CASSPPLGRVNTEAFF
- - TRBJ2-1 TRBV3-1 16 TGTGCCAGCAGCCAAGGATGGCCAGGGGATTACAATGAGCAGTTCTTC CASSQGWPGDYNEQFF
few TRBD1 TRBJ2-3 TRBV3-1 17 TGTGCCAGCAGCCAAGATCGGACAGGAGGAATTTCAGATACGCAGTATTTT CASSQDRTGGISDTQYF
- - TRBJ2-2 TRBV2 17 TGTGCCAGCAGTGAGGGTTTCGGACAACGGAACACCGGGGAGCTGTTTTTT CASSEGFGQRNTGELFF
many TRBD2 TRBJ2-1 TRBV29-1 13 TGCGGAGCTGGGCGGGGGGCCTACAATGAGCAGTTCTTC CGAGRGAYNEQFF
once - TRBJ2-1 TRBV2 11 TGTGTCAGCTCTCGGGGCTATGAGCAGTTCTTC CVSSRGYEQFF
- - TRBJ1-1 TRBV7-9 18 TGTGCCAGCAGCCCGGTAGCCTCACGGGGGCATTTCAGCACTGAAGCTTTCTTT CASSPVASRGHFSTEAFF
- TRBD2 TRBJ2-2 TRBV27 15 TGTGCCAGCAGTTGGACTAGCGGGGGGGCCGGGGAGCTGTTTTTT CASSWTSGGAGELFF
- TRBD2 TRBJ2-3 TRBV5-6 15 TGTGTCAGCAACTTGGCGGGGGAGAGCACAGATACGCAGTATTTT CVSNLAGESTDTQYF
once - TRBJ1-5 TRBV2 14 TGTGCCAGCAAGCTCGAGCGGAGCAATCAGCCCCAGCATTTT CASKLERSNQPQHF
few - TRBJ2-2 TRBV12-3/TRBV12-4 15 TGTGCCAGCACCCAACCTGGGCCTAACACCGGGGAGCTGTTTTTT CASTQPGPNTGELFF
- TRBD2 TRBJ2-2 TRBV5-1 17 TGCGCCAGCAGCTTCCCCCGTGGGGAGGGAACCACCGGGGAGCTGTTTTTT CASSFPRGEGTTGELFF